The next 7 T cell receptor beta chains were all read from a single sample in a study of graft-versus-host responses after intestinal transplantation (dated by TCRdb to the early 2020s). Taken with the paper, the label for time point translates to: cells obtained before transplantation from donor or recipient. The antigens of these receptors remain unknown. Receptors were amplified or captured by the immunoSEQ multiplex PCR assay. TCRdb stores this immuneACCESS table with in-frame sequences only. Part of the clones is absent; in the studies checked, under half of the shortfall reflects unresolved V genes, and no reason is known for the rest. Counted in this sample were 85,000 to 100,000 clones; 90% to 95% of them appeared once. The ten largest clones take up roughly 2% of the sample. The material sequenced was unstimulated CD8+ T cells sorted from spleen or lymph node cells, taken before intestinal transplant. These receptors originate from a human donor who received an intestinal transplant.

The chain carries TRBV27 and TRBJ2-1, with a tentative D call TRBD1 (6 bases). Germline V gene sequence: CDR1 MNHEY, CDR2 SMNVEV (reference sequence). The CDR3 sequence is 15 residues long. The V end lost 3 bases, the J end lost 6 bases, and 15 bases lay between the germline ends. The CDR3 sequence: CASSLRAGVANEQFF. The CDR3 bases are TGTGCCAGCAGTTTGAGGGCAGGGGTGGCCAATGAGCAGTTCTTC.

With respect to this clone: The sample contains more than one DNA sequence encoding this CDR3. The chain combines TRBV29-1 with TRBJ1-2; D not resolved. Germline V gene data show CDR1 as SQVTM and CDR2 as ANQGSEA. CDR3 length: 11 residues. The V gene lost 1 base and the J gene lost 4 bases, with 4 bases spanning the gap. CDR3 in DNA: TGCAGCGTTGAAGGCGTCTATGGCTACACCTTC. Translation gives CSVEGVYGYTF. Together with reference TRBV29-1 and TRBJ1-2, the CDR3 gives the full variable domain: SAVISQKPSRDICQRGTSLTIQCQVDSQVTMMFWYRQQPGQSLTLIATANQGSEATYESGFVIDKFPISRPNLTFSTLTVSNMSPEDSSIYLCSVEGVYGYTFGSGTRLTVV.

The chain uses TRBV12-5 and TRBJ2-5, with TRBD1 as a possible D gene (5 bases). Germline values: CDR1 LGHNT, CDR2 FRNRAP. V was shortened by 5 bases and J by 2 bases, with 12 bases between the two germline ends. The CDR3 spans 14 residues. CDR3 nucleotide sequence: TGTGCTAGTGGTAAGGGTGGGGCGCAAGAGACCCAGTACTTC. Residues: CASGKGGAQETQYF.

The rearrangement joins TRBV21-1 to TRBJ1-1; the table's D gene call, TRBD1, was not cross checked with the DNA. TRBV21-1 is a pseudogene segment. CDR3 size: 15 residues. The CDR3 nucleotides read TGTGCCAGCAGCATCTTCAGGGAAGAGAACACTGAAGCTTTCTTT. As protein: CASSIFREENTEAFF.

The chain recombines TRBV7-9 with TRBJ1-1, with unresolved D. The CDR3 has 13 residues. From germline, CDR1 is SEHNR and CDR2 FQNEAQ (reference sequence). Trimming removed 4 bases at V and 5 bases at J, with 11 bases between. CDR3 DNA sequence: TGTGCCAGCAGCTATGAAGGGAGAACTGAAGCTTTCTTT. This sequence encodes CASSYEGRTEAFF.

This clone was observed a single time. The rearrangement links TRBV7-9 to TRBJ1-1, with 11 bases that match TRBD1. V lost 5 bases to trimming and J lost 5 bases; unmatched junction nucleotides: 7. The CDR3 consists of 15 residues. CDR1 and CDR2 from the germline V gene are SEHNR and FQNEAQ (reference sequence). Here the CDR3 DNA reads TGTGCCAGCAGCGACGCCGGGACAGGGGGTACTGAAGCTTTCTTT. This sequence encodes CASSDAGTGGTEAFF.

The V and J genes are TRBV5-5 and TRBJ2-5; the D gene is possibly TRBD2 (5 bases). The CDR3 consists of 13 residues. The germline V gene encodes CDR1 SGHKS and CDR2 YYEKEE (reference sequence). Trimming removed 9 bases from V and 1 base from J, with 13 bases in between. The CDR3 is CATGRAGQETQYF. The CDR3 nucleotides are TGTGCCACCGGGCGGGCGGGCCAAGAGACCCAGTACTTC.